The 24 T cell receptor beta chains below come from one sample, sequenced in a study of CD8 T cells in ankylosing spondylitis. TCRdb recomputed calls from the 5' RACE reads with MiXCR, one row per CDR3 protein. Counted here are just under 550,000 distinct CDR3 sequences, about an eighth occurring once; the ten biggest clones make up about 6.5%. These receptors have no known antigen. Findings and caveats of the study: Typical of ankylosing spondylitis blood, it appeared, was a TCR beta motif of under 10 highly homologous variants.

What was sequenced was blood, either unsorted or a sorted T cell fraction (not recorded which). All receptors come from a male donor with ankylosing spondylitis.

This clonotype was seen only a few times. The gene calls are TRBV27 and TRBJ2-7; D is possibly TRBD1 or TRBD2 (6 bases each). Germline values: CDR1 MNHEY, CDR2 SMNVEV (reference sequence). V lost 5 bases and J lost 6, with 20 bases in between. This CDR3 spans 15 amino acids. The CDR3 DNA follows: TGTGCCAGCAGTCCTAACGGTGGCAGGGGAGGCGAGCAGTACGTC. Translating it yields CASSPNGGRGGEQYV.

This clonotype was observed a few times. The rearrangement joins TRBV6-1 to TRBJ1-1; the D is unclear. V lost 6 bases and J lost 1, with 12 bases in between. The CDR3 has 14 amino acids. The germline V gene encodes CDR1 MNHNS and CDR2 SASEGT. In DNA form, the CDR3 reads TGTGCCAGCAGCATCACGATTGGGAACACTGAAGCTTTCTTT. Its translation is CASSITIGNTEAFF.

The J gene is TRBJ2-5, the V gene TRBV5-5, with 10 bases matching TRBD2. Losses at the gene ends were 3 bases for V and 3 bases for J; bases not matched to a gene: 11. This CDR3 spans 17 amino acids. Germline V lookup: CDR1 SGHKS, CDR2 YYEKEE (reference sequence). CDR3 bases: TGTGCCAGCAGCTCCTACTGGACTAGCGGAGTAAAAGAGACCCAGTACTTC. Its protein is CASSSYWTSGVKETQYF.

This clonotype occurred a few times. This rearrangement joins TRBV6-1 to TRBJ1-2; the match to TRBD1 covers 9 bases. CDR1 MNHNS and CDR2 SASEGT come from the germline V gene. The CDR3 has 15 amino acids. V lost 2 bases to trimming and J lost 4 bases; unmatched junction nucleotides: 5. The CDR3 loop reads CASSEWGQGLYGYTF. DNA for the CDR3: TGTGCCAGCAGTGAATGGGGACAGGGCCTCTATGGCTACACCTTC.

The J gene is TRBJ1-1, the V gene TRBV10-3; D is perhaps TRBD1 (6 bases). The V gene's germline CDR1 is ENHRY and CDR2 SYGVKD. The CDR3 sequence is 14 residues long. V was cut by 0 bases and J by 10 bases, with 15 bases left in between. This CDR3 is CAISESQGQGGAFF. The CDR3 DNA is TGTGCCATCAGTGAGTCCCAGGGGCAGGGAGGAGCTTTCTTT.

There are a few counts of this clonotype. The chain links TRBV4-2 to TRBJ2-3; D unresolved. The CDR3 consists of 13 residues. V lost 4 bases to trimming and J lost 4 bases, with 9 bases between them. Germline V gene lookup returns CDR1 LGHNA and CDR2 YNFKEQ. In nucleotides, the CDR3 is TGTGCCAGCAGCCTAACAGCCCCAGATACGCAGTATTTT. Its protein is CASSLTAPDTQYF.

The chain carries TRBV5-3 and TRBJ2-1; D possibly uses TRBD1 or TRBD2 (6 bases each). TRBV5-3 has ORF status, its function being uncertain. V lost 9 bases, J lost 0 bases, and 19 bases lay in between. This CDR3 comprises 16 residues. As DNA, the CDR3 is TGTGCCATCAGCCCCGGGGGCCTCGGCTCCTACAATGAGCAGTTCTTC. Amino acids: CAISPGGLGSYNEQFF.

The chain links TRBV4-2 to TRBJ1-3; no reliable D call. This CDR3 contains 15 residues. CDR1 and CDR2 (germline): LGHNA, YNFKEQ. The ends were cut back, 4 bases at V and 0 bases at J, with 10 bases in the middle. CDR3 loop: CASSPRVASGNTIYF. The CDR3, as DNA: TGTGCCAGCAGCCCCCGGGTAGCCTCTGGAAACACCATATATTTT.

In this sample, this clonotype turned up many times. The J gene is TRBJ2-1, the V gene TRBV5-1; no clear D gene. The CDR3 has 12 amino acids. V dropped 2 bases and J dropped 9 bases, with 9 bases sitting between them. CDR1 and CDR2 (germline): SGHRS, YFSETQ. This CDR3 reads CASSLIPGEQFF. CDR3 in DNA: TGCGCCAGCAGCTTAATTCCCGGTGAGCAGTTCTTC. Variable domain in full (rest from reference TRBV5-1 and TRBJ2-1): KAGVTQTPRYLIKTRGQQVTLSCSPISGHRSVSWYQQTPGQGLQFLFEYFSETQRNKGNFPGRFSGRQFSNSRSEMNVSTLELGDSALYLCASSLIPGEQFFGPGTRLTVL.

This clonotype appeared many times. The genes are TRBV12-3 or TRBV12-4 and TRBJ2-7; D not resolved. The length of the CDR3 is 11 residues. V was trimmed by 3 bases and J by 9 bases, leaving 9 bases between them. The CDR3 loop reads CASSLGPRQYF. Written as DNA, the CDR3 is TGTGCCAGCAGTTTGGGCCCACGGCAGTACTTC.

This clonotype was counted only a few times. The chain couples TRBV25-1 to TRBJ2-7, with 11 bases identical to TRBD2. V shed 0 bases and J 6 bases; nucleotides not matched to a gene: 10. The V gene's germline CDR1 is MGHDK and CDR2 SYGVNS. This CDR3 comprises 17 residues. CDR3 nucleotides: TGTGCCAGCAGTGAATATGGGACTAGCGGATCGGTAGGCGAGCAGTACGTC. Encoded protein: CASSEYGTSGSVGEQYV.

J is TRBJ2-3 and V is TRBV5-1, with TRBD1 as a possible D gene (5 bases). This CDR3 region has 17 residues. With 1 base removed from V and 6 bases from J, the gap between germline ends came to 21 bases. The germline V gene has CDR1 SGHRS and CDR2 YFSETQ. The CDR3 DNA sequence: TGCGCCAGCAGCTTGCGAGCAGGGTCGGTACCTCGGGATACGCAGTATTTT. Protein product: CASSLRAGSVPRDTQYF.

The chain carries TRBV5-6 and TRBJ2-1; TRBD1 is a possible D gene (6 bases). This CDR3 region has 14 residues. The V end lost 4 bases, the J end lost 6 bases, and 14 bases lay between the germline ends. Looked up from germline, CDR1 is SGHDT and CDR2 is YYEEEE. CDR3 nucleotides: TGTGCCAGCAGCCCGGGACACTCCCTCAATGAGCAGTTCTTC. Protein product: CASSPGHSLNEQFF.

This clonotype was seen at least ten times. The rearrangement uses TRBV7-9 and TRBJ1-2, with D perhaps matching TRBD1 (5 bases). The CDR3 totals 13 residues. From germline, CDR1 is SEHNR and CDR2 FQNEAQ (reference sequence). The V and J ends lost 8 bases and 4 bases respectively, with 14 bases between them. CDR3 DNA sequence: TGTGCCAGCGGTAGAGGGGTGGGCTATGGCTACACCTTC. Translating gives CASGRGVGYGYTF.

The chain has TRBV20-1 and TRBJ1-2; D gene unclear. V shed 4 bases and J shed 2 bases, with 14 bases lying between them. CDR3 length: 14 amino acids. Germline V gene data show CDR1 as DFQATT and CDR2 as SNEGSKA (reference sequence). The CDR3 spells CSANQDPFNYGYTF. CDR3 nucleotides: TGCAGTGCTAACCAGGATCCCTTCAACTATGGCTACACCTTC.

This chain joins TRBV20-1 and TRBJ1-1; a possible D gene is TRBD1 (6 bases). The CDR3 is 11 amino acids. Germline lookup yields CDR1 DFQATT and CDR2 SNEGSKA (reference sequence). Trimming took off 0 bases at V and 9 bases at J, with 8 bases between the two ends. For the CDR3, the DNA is TGCAGTGCTAGAGAACAGGGTAAAGCTTTCTTT. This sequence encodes CSAREQGKAFF.

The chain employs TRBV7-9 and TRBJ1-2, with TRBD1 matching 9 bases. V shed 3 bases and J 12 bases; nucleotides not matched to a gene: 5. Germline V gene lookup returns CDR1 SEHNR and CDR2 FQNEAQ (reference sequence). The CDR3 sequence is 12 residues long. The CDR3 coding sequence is TGTGCCAGCAGCTTCGGGGACAGGGAAAACACCTTC. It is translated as CASSFGDRENTF.

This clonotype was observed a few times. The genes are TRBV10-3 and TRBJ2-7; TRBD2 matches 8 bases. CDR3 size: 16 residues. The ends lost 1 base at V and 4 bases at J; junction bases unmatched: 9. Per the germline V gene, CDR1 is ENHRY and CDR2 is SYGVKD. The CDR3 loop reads CAISELGPAGDYEQYV. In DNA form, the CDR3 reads TGTGCCATCAGTGAGTTAGGCCCAGCGGGGGATTACGAGCAGTACGTC.

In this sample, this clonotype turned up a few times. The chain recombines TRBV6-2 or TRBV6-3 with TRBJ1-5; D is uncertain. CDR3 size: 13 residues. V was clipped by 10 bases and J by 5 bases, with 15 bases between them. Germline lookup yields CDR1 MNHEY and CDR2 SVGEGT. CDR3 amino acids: CATSGRNYQPQHF. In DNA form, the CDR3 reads TGTGCCACCTCAGGACGGAACTATCAGCCCCAGCATTTT.

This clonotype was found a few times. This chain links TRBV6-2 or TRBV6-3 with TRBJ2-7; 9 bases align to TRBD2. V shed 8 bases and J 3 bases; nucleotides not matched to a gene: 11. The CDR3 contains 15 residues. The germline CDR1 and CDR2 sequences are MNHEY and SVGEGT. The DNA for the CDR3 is TGTGCCAGCTCCTTGCTAGGAGCGGGAGGCTACGAGCAGTACTTC. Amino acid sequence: CASSLLGAGGYEQYF.

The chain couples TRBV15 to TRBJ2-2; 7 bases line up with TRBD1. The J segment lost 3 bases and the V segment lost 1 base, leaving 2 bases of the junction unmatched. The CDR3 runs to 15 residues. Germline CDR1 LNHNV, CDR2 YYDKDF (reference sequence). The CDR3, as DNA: TGTGCCACCAGCAGAGCCCAGGGGGACACCGGGGAGCTGTTTTTT. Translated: CATSRAQGDTGELFF.

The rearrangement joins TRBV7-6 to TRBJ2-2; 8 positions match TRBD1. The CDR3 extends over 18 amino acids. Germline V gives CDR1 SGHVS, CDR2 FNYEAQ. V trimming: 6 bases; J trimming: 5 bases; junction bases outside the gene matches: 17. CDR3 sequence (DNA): TGTGCCAGCAGTCCACCTCACCAGGGGGCACGATGGACCGGGGAGCTGTTTTTT. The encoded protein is CASSPPHQGARWTGELFF.

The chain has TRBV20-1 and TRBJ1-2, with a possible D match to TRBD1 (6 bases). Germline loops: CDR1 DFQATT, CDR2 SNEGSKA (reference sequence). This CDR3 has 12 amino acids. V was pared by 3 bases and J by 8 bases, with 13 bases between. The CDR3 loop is CSARGNRDGYTF. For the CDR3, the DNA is TGCAGTGCTAGGGGCAACAGGGACGGCTACACCTTC.

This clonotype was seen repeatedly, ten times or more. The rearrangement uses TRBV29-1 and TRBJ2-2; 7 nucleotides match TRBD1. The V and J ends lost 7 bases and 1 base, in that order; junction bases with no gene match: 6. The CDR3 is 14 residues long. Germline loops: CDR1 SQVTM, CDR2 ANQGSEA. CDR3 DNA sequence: TGCAGCGCGATGGACAGGTTGAACACCGGGGAGCTGTTTTTT. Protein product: CSAMDRLNTGELFF.